A selection of T cell receptor beta chains follows, all from one sample in a study of post-analysis software for immune sequencing data. In TCRdb, the PCR reads were re-called with MiXCR into one record per CDR3 protein. The repertoire holds roughly 540,000 distinct CDR3 sequences, with approximately 34% as singletons. Sequenced input: blood. The receptor source for this set is a girl aged 2-17 years with multiple sclerosis. CDR3s include the opening cysteine and the closing phenylalanine or tryptophan. The D gene is left open where the match is weak. Clone sizes are given selectively: once, few, many, or a class where the clone is expanded.

TRBV20-1	TRBJ1-2	-	-	TGCAGTGCTTCGGACAGTGGTCTCTATGGCTACACCTTC	CSASDSGLYGYTF
TRBV6-1	TRBJ1-6	-	-	TGTGCCAGCAGACGGACACGGGAGAGCTCCTATAATTCACCCCTCCACTTT	CASRRTRESSYNSPLHF
TRBV25-1	TRBJ2-5	TRBD1	-	TGTGCCAGCAGTGTTGGACAGGGTCAAGAGACCCAGTACTTC	CASSVGQGQETQYF
TRBV3-1	TRBJ2-1	-	few	TGTGCCAGCAGCAAGCTTGGGGGAGCTTCCTACAATGAGCAGTTCTTC	CASSKLGGASYNEQFF
TRBV7-2	TRBJ1-1	-	-	TGTGCCAGCATTCATTGGGGGCTTTTAGGCACTGAAGCTTTCTTT	CASIHWGLLGTEAFF
TRBV10-3	TRBJ2-3	-	-	TGTGCCATCAGTGAGTCGGGGCAGAAGCTTTCCACAGATACGCAGTATTTT	CAISESGQKLSTDTQYF
TRBV7-3	TRBJ2-4	-	-	TGTGCCAGCAGCTTTCAGGGTCTTCTGACCAAAAACATTCAGTACTTC	CASSFQGLLTKNIQYF
TRBV12-3/TRBV12-4	TRBJ2-7	-	-	TGTGCCAGCAGTTTTTCGGCCCCAGGTCTAGCATCCTACGAGCAGTACTTC	CASSFSAPGLASYEQYF
TRBV5-4	TRBJ1-4	-	few	TGTGCCAGCAGCTTGAAATCGGGGATTAATGAAAAACTGTTTTTT	CASSLKSGINEKLFF
TRBV15	TRBJ2-2	-	-	TGTGCCACCAGCAGAGTAGACTCGCGGGAGCTGTTTTTT	CATSRVDSRELFF
TRBV12-5	TRBJ2-1	-	-	TGTGCTAGTGGTTTGAAGGGGTACAATGAGCAGTTCTTC	CASGLKGYNEQFF
TRBV7-6	TRBJ1-3	-	-	TGTGCCGGCAGCCGAAACCCCAACGAGGGTGGAGGAAACACCATATATTTT	CAGSRNPNEGGGNTIYF
TRBV28	TRBJ1-4	-	-	TGTGCCAGCGGCGGGACACGCTTACGGGAAAAACTGTTTTTT	CASGGTRLREKLFF
TRBV7-2	TRBJ2-6	TRBD1	-	TGTACCAGCAGCCCCTTAGGGGGCAGCTCCTCTGGATTTAACGTCCTGACTTTC	CTSSPLGGSSSGFNVLTF
TRBV4-2	TRBJ1-1	-	-	TGTGCCAGCAGCCCGCTGGAAACCAACACTGAAGCTTTCTTT	CASSPLETNTEAFF
TRBV20-1	TRBJ1-2	-	many	TGCAGTGCTAGTTCCGGAGCTAACTATGGCTACACCTTC	CSASSGANYGYTF
TRBV20-1	TRBJ2-4	-	-	TGCAGTGCTAGAGCGCCGTGGGGGGCCGGGAACATTCAGTACTTC	CSARAPWGAGNIQYF
TRBV20-1	TRBJ2-4	TRBD2	-	TGCAGTGCGAACCCGGGACTACTAGCCAAAAACATTCAGTACTTC	CSANPGLLAKNIQYF
TRBV5-4	TRBJ2-7	TRBD1	-	TGTGCCAGCAGCCGCTACAGGGGTTCCTACGAGCAGTACTTC	CASSRYRGSYEQYF
TRBV20-1	TRBJ1-1	-	-	TGCAGTGCCAGACAGGCCCGGGGAGAGACTGAAGCTTTCTTT	CSARQARGETEAFF
TRBV7-2	TRBJ2-3	-	-	TGTGCCGGCAGCTTACAGGGAGCAGATACGCAGTATTTT	CAGSLQGADTQYF
TRBV6-5	TRBJ2-2	TRBD1	-	TGTGCCAGCAGATCTCAGGGGGCAGGTGCCGGGGAGCTGTTTTTT	CASRSQGAGAGELFF
TRBV5-5	TRBJ2-5	TRBD1	-	TGTGCCAGCAGCTCCCCCTCACAGGGGCAAGAGACCCAGTACTTC	CASSSPSQGQETQYF
TRBV20-1	TRBJ2-3	-	many	TGCAGTGCCAGGCGGTACCCCACAGATACGCAGTATTTT	CSARRYPTDTQYF
TRBV29-1	TRBJ2-7	-	many	TGCAGCGTTGAATTTGGGGTGGCCTACGAGCAGTACTTC	CSVEFGVAYEQYF
TRBV27	TRBJ2-1	TRBD2	-	TGTGCCAGCAGCCACCTTCGGGGGCTAGCGGGAATGGGCTCCTACAATGAGCAGTTCTTC	CASSHLRGLAGMGSYNEQFF
TRBV5-6	TRBJ2-5	TRBD2	few	TGTGCCAGCAGCTCGCGCGGCGGGGGTATCGTAGAGACCCAGTACTTC	CASSSRGGGIVETQYF
TRBV29-1	TRBJ1-6	TRBD1	few	TGCAGCGCAAAGACAGGGATCAATTCACCCCTCCACTTT	CSAKTGINSPLHF
TRBV20-1	TRBJ2-3	TRBD2	-	TGCAGTGCTAGACGCGGGGGGATGGCAGATACGCAGTATTTT	CSARRGGMADTQYF
TRBV19	TRBJ2-5	-	few	TGTGCCAGTAGTATATTTCGGGGCCCACAAGAGACCCAGTACTTC	CASSIFRGPQETQYF
TRBV7-9	TRBJ1-2	TRBD1	few	TGTGCCAGCAGCTTAGGGCCCCCCGGGCAGGGGGGGATCTATGGCTACACCTTT	CASSLGPPGQGGIYGYTF
TRBV3-1	TRBJ2-1	-	-	TGTGCCAGCAGCCAAGACGGCCAGGGATACGGCAATGAGCAGTTCTTC	CASSQDGQGYGNEQFF
TRBV7-9	TRBJ2-6	-	few	TGTGCCAGTCTCTTCTCTGGGGCCAACGTCCTGACTTTC	CASLFSGANVLTF
TRBV5-1	TRBJ2-6	TRBD1	many	TGCGCCAGCAAACAGGGGACTGGGGCCAACGTCCTGACTTTC	CASKQGTGANVLTF
TRBV6-2/TRBV6-3	TRBJ2-7	-	few	TGTGCCAGCAGTTACAAGGGACGCCACTCCTACGAGCAGTACTTC	CASSYKGRHSYEQYF
TRBV20-1	TRBJ2-7	TRBD2	-	TGCAGTGCTAGAGAGGGGGGGAGCTCCTACGAGCAGTACTTC	CSAREGGSSYEQYF
TRBV15	TRBJ2-1	-	few	TGTGCCACCAGCCCCGGGTACAATGAGCAGTTCTTC	CATSPGYNEQFF
TRBV12-3/TRBV12-4	TRBJ2-1	-	few	TGTGCCAGCAGTTTAGGGCAGGTAGGGTACAATGAGCAGTTCTTC	CASSLGQVGYNEQFF
TRBV12-3/TRBV12-4	TRBJ2-3	-	-	TGTGCCAGCAGTAACCGGGACTCACTATTGTATACGCAGTATTTT	CASSNRDSLLYTQYF
TRBV15	TRBJ1-2	-	-	TGTGCCACCAGCCGAGACAGGCGATCTTATGGCTACACCTTC	CATSRDRRSYGYTF
TRBV29-1	TRBJ1-2	-	-	TGCAGCGTCCGATATTTGCTCTATGGCTACACCTTC	CSVRYLLYGYTF
TRBV10-1	TRBJ2-1	TRBD1	-	TGCGCCAGCAGTGATAAGGGGACAGGGTTCGACAATGAGCAGTTCTTC	CASSDKGTGFDNEQFF